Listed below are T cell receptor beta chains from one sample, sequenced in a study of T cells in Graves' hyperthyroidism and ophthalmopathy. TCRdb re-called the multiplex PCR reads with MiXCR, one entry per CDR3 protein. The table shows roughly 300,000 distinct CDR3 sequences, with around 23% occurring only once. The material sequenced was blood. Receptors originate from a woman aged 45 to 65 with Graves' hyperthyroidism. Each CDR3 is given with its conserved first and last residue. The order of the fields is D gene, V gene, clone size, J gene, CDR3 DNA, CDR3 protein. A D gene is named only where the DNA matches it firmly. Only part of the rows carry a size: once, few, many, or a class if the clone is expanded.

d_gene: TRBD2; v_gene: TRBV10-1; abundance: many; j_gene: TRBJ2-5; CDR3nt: TGCGCCAGCAGTGAGTCGACGGGACTAGCGGGAGGAGAGACCCAGTACTTC; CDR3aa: CASSESTGLAGGETQYF
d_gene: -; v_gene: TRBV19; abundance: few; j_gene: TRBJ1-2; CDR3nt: TGTGCCAGTAGTACTACCGATTACTATGGCTACACCTTC; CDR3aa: CASSTTDYYGYTF
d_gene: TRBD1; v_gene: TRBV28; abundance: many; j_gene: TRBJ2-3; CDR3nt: TGTGCCAGCAGTAAGTTGACAGGGACGGGTCTCACAGATACGCAGTATTTT; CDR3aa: CASSKLTGTGLTDTQYF
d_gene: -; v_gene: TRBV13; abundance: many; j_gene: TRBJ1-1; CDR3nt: TGTGCCAGCAGGGACCAGGGAGGTTGGACTGAAGCTTTCTTT; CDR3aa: CASRDQGGWTEAFF
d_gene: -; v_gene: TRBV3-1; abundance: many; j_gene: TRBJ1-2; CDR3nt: TGTGCCAGCAGCCAAGCCGGGAAAGGCTACACCTTC; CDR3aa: CASSQAGKGYTF
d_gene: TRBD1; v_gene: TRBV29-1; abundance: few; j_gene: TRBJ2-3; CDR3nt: TGCAGCGTGAAGACAGGGGGCAGTGATACGCAGTATTTT; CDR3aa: CSVKTGGSDTQYF
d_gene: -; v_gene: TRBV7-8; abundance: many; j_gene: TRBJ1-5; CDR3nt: TGTGCCAGCAGCTCCCGTTCGGATCAGCCCCAGCATTTT; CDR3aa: CASSSRSDQPQHF
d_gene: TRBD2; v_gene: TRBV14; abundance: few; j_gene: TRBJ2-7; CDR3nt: TGTGCCAGCAGCCGGAGGCGGGGGGCATCTATCGAGGAGCAGTACTTC; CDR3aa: CASSRRRGASIEEQYF
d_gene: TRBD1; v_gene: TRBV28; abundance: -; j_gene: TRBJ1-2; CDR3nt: TGTGCCAGCAGATCAACAGGGGTGGTTGGCTACACCTTC; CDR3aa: CASRSTGVVGYTF
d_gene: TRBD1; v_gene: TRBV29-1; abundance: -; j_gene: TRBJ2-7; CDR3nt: TGCAGCGTCTCCGGGACAGTAAGCTCCTACGAGCAGTACTTC; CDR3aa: CSVSGTVSSYEQYF
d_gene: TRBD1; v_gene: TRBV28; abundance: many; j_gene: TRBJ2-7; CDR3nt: TGTGCCAGCAGGCGACAGGGGCCTTTAAACGAGCAGTACTTC; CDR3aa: CASRRQGPLNEQYF
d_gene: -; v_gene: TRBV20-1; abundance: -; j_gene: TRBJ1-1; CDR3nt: TGCAGTGCTAGAGATAACGGAATGAACACTGAAGCTTTCTTT; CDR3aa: CSARDNGMNTEAFF
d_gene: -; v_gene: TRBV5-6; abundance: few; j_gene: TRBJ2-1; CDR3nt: TGTGCCAGCAGCTTGGGACCAGCGGTGAACAATGAGCAGTTCTTC; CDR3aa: CASSLGPAVNNEQFF
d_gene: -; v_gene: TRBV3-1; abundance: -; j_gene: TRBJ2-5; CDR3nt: TGTGCCAGCAGTTATAACCCCCGGACCCAGTACTTC; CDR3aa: CASSYNPRTQYF
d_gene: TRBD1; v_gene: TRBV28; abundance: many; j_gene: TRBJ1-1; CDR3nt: TGTGCCAGCAGTCCGGACAGGGGTAGGAACACTGAAGCTTTCTTT; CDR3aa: CASSPDRGRNTEAFF
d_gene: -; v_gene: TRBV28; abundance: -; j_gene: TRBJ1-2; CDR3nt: TGTGCCAGCAGTCAACGGACCCTCTATGGCTACACCTTC; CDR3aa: CASSQRTLYGYTF
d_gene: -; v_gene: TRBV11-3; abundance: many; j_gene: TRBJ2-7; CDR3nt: TGTGCCAGCAGCTTAGGGGGCGGGGTGGCCACCTACGAGCAGTACTTC; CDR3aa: CASSLGGGVATYEQYF
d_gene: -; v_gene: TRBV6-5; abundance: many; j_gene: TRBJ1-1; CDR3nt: TGTGCCAGCAGTTACTCGTTGATGGTGAACACTGAAGCTTTCTTT; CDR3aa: CASSYSLMVNTEAFF
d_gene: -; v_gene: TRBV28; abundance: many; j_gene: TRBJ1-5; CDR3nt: TGTGCCAGCAGTTTAATGGGGGCAACTCAGCCCCAGCATTTT; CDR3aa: CASSLMGATQPQHF
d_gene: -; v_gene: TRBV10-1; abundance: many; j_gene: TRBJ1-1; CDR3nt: TGCGCCAGCAGACCCACGGGTTCCCCTGAAGCTTTCTTT; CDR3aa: CASRPTGSPEAFF
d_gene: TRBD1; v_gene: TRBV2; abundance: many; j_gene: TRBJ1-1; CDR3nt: TGTGCCAGCAGCCGGGACAGGGGGCCAGGTACTGAAGCTTTCTTT; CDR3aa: CASSRDRGPGTEAFF
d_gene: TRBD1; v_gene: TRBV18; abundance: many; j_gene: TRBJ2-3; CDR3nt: TGTGCCAGCGGAATCGGGACAGGGAACACAGATACGCAGTATTTT; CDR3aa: CASGIGTGNTDTQYF
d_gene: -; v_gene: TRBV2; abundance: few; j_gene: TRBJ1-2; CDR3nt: TGTGCCAGCAGAGACAGGAACTATGGCTACACCTTC; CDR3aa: CASRDRNYGYTF
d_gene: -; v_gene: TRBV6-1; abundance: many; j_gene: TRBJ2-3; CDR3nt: TGTGCCAGCAGAACAGGTAGCACAGATACGCAGTATTTT; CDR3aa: CASRTGSTDTQYF
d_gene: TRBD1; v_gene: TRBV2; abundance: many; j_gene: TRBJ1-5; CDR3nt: TGTGCCAGCAGCGGGGACAGGGGAGCTCGTCAGCCCCAGCATTTT; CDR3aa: CASSGDRGARQPQHF
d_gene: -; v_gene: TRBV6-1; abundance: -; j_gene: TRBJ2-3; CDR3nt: TGTGCCAGCAGCGCCACTTGGGGTACGCAGTATTTT; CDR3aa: CASSATWGTQYF
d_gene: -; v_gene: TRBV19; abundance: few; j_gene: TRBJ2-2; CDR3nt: TGTGCCAGTAGTATACGGGACGGACTGAACACCGGGGAGCTGTTTTTT; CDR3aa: CASSIRDGLNTGELFF
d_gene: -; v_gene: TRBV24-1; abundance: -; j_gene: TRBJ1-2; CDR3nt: TGTGCCACCAGTGCCAGGGGAGGGTATGGCTACACCTTC; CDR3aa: CATSARGGYGYTF
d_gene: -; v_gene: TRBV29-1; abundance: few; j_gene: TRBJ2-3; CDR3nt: TGCAGCGTCCCCAGGGGAGGGGGAGATACGCAGTATTTT; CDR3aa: CSVPRGGGDTQYF
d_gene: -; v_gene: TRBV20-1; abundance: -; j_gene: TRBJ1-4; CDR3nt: TGCAGTGCTAGAGATCGACAGGTGAATGAAAAACTGTTTTTT; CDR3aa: CSARDRQVNEKLFF
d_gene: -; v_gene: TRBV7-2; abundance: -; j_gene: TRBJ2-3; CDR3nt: TGTGCCAGCAGCGCCAGTTCAGGGTTGGATACGCAGTATTTT; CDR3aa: CASSASSGLDTQYF
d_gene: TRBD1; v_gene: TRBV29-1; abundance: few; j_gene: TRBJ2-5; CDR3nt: TGCAGCGTCCGGACAGGGGGAGAGACCCAGTACTTC; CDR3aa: CSVRTGGETQYF
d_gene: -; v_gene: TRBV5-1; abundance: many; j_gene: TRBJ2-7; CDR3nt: TGCGCCAGCAGCTCGTCCTACGATTCCTACGAGCAGTACTTC; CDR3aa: CASSSSYDSYEQYF
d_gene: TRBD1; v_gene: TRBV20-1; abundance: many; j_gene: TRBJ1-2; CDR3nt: TGCAGTGCTTCGGACAGGCTCGAGGACTACACCTTC; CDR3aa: CSASDRLEDYTF
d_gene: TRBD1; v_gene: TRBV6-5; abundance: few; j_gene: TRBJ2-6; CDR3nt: TGTGCCAGCAGTTTACTCGGGCAGGGGGCATCAGGTGGGGCCAACGTCCTGACTTTC; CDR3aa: CASSLLGQGASGGANVLTF
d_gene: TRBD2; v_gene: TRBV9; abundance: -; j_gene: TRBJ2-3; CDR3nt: TGTGCCAGCAGCGTCGTAGGTCGGCGGGGGGGCACAGATACGCAGTATTTT; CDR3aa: CASSVVGRRGGTDTQYF
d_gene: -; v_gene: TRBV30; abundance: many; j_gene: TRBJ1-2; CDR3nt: TGTGCCTGGAGTGTACGGACAGCTTTAAAAGGCTACACCTTC; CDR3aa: CAWSVRTALKGYTF
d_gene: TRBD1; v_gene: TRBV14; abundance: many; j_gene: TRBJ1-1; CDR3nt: TGTGCCAGCAGCCTACGGACAGGCATGAACACTGAAGCTTTCTTT; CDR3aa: CASSLRTGMNTEAFF
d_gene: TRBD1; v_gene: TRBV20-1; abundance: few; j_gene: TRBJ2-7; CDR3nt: TGCAGTCCAAGGGGGACAGGGGCGGACGAGCAGTACTTC; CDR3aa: CSPRGTGADEQYF
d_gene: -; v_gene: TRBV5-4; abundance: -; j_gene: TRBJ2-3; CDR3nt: TGTGCCAGCAGCGTCAAGTCGGGGGATACGCAGTATTTT; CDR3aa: CASSVKSGDTQYF
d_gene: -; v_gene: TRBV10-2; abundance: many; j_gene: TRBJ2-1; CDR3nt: TGCGCCAGCAGTGAGATTCGAACTTCCAATGAGCAGTTCTTC; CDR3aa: CASSEIRTSNEQFF
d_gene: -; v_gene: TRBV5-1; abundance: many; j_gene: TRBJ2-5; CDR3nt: TGCGCCAGCAGCGAGGGTTCTAGCGTACAAGAGACCCAGTACTTC; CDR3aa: CASSEGSSVQETQYF